This entry lists 4 T cell receptor beta chains sequenced from one sample in a study of tumor and adjacent non-tumor tissue in lung cancer (dated by TCRdb to the late 2010s). Bulk unsorted tissue served as the source for RNA extraction, and RNA quality was assessed using a NanoDrop ND-1000 and an Agilent 2100. The library was obtained by multiplex PCR. The instrument was an Illumina HiSeq 2500. TCRbeta libraries were constructed through three rounds of nested PCR with primers (Table S4) according to protocols modified from ARM-PCR. Clones were called with MiXCR by TCRdb after fastp trimmed the public reads at Q25, and only in-frame beta chains were retained. When rows share a CDR3 protein, they turn into one entry using the most common DNA and genes. The sample table lists approximately 86,000 distinct CDR3 sequences, just under 75% of them with a count of one. Clones ranked in the top ten supply roughly 10% of the sample.

The sequencing input was lung tumor tissue. These receptors were taken from a woman in her 40s with non-small cell lung cancer.

Note on this clonotype: A much more abundant neighbour one base away suggests this may be a read error. The gene calls are TRBV5-1 and TRBJ2-1; unclear D gene. The length of the CDR3 is 15 residues. Trimming cost V 0 bases and J 6 bases, with 13 bases left between them. CDR1 is SGHRS, CDR2 YFSETQ, per germline. The CDR3 here is CASSLGSPPTNEQFF. DNA of the CDR3: TGCGCCAGCAGCTTGGGTTCGCCTCCCACCAATGAGCAGTTCTTC.

Concerning this clonotype itself: The CDR3 end shows no conserved phenylalanine or tryptophan, and so a read error is likely. The chain joins TRBV12-3 or TRBV12-4 to TRBJ1-5, with TRBD1 as a possible D gene (5 bases). The CDR3 is made up of 15 amino acids. CDR3 DNA sequence: TGTGCCAGCAGTTTGTCAGGGTTGAGCAATCGGCCCCAGCATTCT. It is translated as CASSLSGLSNRPQHS.

Points on this clonotype: The CDR3 does not close with the conserved phenylalanine or tryptophan, likely indicating a read error. The V and J genes are TRBV11-2 and TRBJ1-1; D is ambiguous. The length of the CDR3 is 12 residues. V lost 8 bases and J lost 7, with 14 bases in between. In germline, CDR1 is SGHAT, CDR2 FQNNGV. The CDR3 is CASGKSGFEAFV. CDR3 coding DNA: TGTGCCAGCGGCAAATCGGGGTTTGAAGCTTTCGTT.

Comment on this clonotype: Given a much more abundant clone one base away, this may be a read error. This rearrangement joins TRBV7-9 to TRBJ2-1; perhaps D is TRBD1 or TRBD2 (5 bases each). The CDR3 extends over 14 amino acids. The germline CDR1 and CDR2 sequences are SEHNR and FQNEAQ (reference sequence). CDR3 nucleotide sequence: TGTGCCAGCAGCTTAGGGGGCGACTACAATGAGCAGTTATTC. Its protein product is CASSLGGDYNEQLF.